The 27 T cell receptor beta chains reported below all come from one sample, sequenced in a study of technical replicates of blood from a handful of donors. Assay: immunoSEQ multiplex PCR; the TCRdb copy retains only in-frame clones and omits some. The sample contains 85,000 to 100,000 clones, nearly 97% of which appear only once. Sequencing was done on a sample of T cells isolated from PBMCs. These receptors were taken from a human donor in good health.

This chain joins TRBV4-1 and TRBJ1-4; 8 positions agree with TRBD1. The V gene's germline CDR1 is MGHRA and CDR2 YSYEKL. J was trimmed by 7 bases and V by 4 bases; bases with no gene match: 5. The CDR3 runs to 14 residues. The CDR3 protein is CASSRQGFGEKLFF. CDR3 in DNA: TGCGCCAGCAGCCGACAGGGGTTCGGTGAAAAACTGTTTTTT.

The chain employs TRBV5-1 and TRBJ2-7; possible D gene TRBD1, 6 bases. CDR1 SGHRS and CDR2 YFSETQ come from the germline V gene. This CDR3 contains 15 residues. With 3 bases removed from V and 2 bases from J, the gap between germline ends came to 15 bases. The CDR3 DNA sequence: TGCGCCAGCAGCTCTGGACAGACTTCAACCTACGAGCAGTACTTC. Its protein product is CASSSGQTSTYEQYF.

V and J are TRBV5-1 and TRBJ2-1, with D unresolved. CDR3 length: 16 residues. Germline CDR1 SGHRS, CDR2 YFSETQ. The germline V and J ends were trimmed by 0 bases and 0 bases, with 10 bases remaining between them. The CDR3 DNA reads TGCGCCAGCAGCTTGGGGGCAGGAAGCTCCTACAATGAGCAGTTCTTC. This encodes CASSLGAGSSYNEQFF.

This rearrangement joins TRBV13 to TRBJ2-1; 13 positions agree with TRBD2. CDR1 and CDR2 from the germline V gene are PRHDT and FYEKMQ (reference sequence). This CDR3 contains 15 residues. The trim removed 3 bases at V and 9 bases at J, leaving 5 bases unmatched. The CDR3 coding sequence is TGTGCCAGCAGCTTCACTAGCGGGGGGGTAATTGAGCAGTTCTTC. It specifies CASSFTSGGVIEQFF.

The chain combines TRBV5-4 with TRBJ1-1; TRBD1 agrees at 7 bases. The CDR3 has 15 amino acids. V lost 1 base, J lost 5 bases, and 8 bases stayed unmatched. Germline V lookup: CDR1 SGHNT, CDR2 YYREEE (reference sequence). This chain's CDR3 is CASSLRGRGRTEAFF. The CDR3 nucleotides are TGTGCCAGCAGCTTGCGCGGCAGGGGGAGAACTGAAGCTTTCTTT.

The rearrangement links TRBV30 to TRBJ2-1, with 8 bases fitting TRBD2. With 4 bases clipped from V and 0 bases from J, the junction kept 8 bases outside the gene matches. CDR3 length: 16 residues. The V gene's germline CDR1 is GTSNPN and CDR2 SVGIG (reference sequence). DNA of the CDR3: TGTGCCTGGAATAGGGCGGGGGGCAGCTCCTACAATGAGCAGTTCTTC. Protein sequence: CAWNRAGGSSYNEQFF.

V and J are TRBV4-1 and TRBJ2-1; 13 bases map to TRBD2. Germline V gene lookup returns CDR1 MGHRA and CDR2 YSYEKL. The CDR3 is 18 amino acids. The trim removed 3 bases at V and 4 bases at J, leaving 9 bases unmatched. The CDR3 DNA sequence: TGCGCCAGCAGCCACGGACTAGCGGGAGACAGGTCTTACAATGAGCAGTTCTTC. Protein: CASSHGLAGDRSYNEQFF.

The rearrangement links TRBV6-4 to TRBJ2-1; TRBD2 matches 13 bases. The CDR3 is 15 amino acids. Germline CDR1 reads MRHNA; CDR2 reads SNTAGT. V dropped 5 bases and J dropped 10; count of bases not matched to a gene: 8. CDR3 nucleotide sequence: TGTGCCAGCAGTCCCGAGAGACTAGCGGGAGGAGAGCAGTTCTTC. Its protein is CASSPERLAGGEQFF.

DNA of the CDR3: TGCGCCAGCAGCCAAGGACTAGCGGGGGGCGTGGAAACAGATACGCAGTATTTT. Translating it yields CASSQGLAGGVETDTQYF. V usage is TRBV4-1 and J usage is TRBJ2-3; 13 bases agree with TRBD2. Germline values: CDR1 MGHRA, CDR2 YSYEKL. CDR3 size: 18 residues. The ends lost 1 base at V and 3 bases at J; junction bases unmatched: 7.

The gene calls are TRBV11-2 and TRBJ2-1; maybe TRBD2 (7 bases). The CDR3 spans 16 residues. Germline V CDR1 and CDR2: SGHAT, FQNNGV. V lost 5 bases and J lost 0, with 14 bases in between. CDR3 protein: CASSPQGGGSYNEQFF. In nucleotides, the CDR3 is TGTGCCAGCAGCCCCCAGGGAGGGGGCTCCTACAATGAGCAGTTCTTC.

The chain combines TRBV7-7 with TRBJ2-2, with D unclear. The V gene's germline CDR1 is SSHAT and CDR2 FNYEAQ (reference sequence). This CDR3 has 13 residues. V lost 1 base and J 6 bases, leaving 6 bases between the germline ends. As DNA, the CDR3 is TGTGCCAGCAGCTTAGAGGCGGCCGGGGAGCTGTTTTTT. It is translated as CASSLEAAGELFF.

The gene calls are TRBV11-2 and TRBJ2-7; tentative D call: TRBD1 (6 bases). V was pared by 8 bases and J by 3 bases, with 17 bases between. This CDR3 region has 14 residues. CDR1 and CDR2 from the germline V gene are SGHAT and FQNNGV. CDR3 loop: CASGRDAGDYEQYF. CDR3 sequence (DNA): TGTGCCAGCGGCCGGGACGCAGGGGACTACGAGCAGTACTTC.

The chain has TRBV27 and TRBJ2-6, with 9 nucleotides matching TRBD1. V dropped 6 bases and J dropped 1; count of bases not matched to a gene: 4. Germline CDR1 reads MNHEY; CDR2 reads SMNVEV (reference sequence). The CDR3 has 16 amino acids. The CDR3 DNA follows: TGTGCCAGCAGGGGACAGGGTGAATCTGGGGCCAACGTCCTGACTTTC. Translated, it gives CASRGQGESGANVLTF.

This clone was seen once. The CDR3 here is CASSAGSSQYRFF. As DNA, the CDR3 is TGTGCCAGCAGTGCCGGGAGTTCTCAGTATCGGTTCTTC. The genes are TRBV6-1 and TRBJ2-1; TRBD2 is a possible D gene (6 bases). The CDR3 runs 13 residues. Trimming took off 4 bases at V and 15 bases at J, with 19 bases between the two ends. In germline, CDR1 is MNHNS, CDR2 SASEGT.

This sequence joins TRBV7-9 and TRBJ2-1, with 14 bases aligning to TRBD2. The V segment lost 2 bases and the J segment 6 bases; nucleotides outside the gene matches: 9. Germline CDR1 is SEHNR and CDR2 is FQNEAQ (reference sequence). The CDR3 extends over 18 amino acids. The CDR3 is CASSLPTRLAGGINEQFF. DNA of the CDR3: TGTGCCAGCAGCTTACCCACCCGACTAGCGGGGGGGATCAATGAGCAGTTCTTC.

The CDR3 bases are TGTGCCAGCAGCCGAATTCGTGGACAGGTCACTGAAGCTTTCTTT. It codes for CASSRIRGQVTEAFF. The chain has TRBV6-5 and TRBJ1-1; 7 nucleotides line up with TRBD1. V lost 6 bases, J lost 4 bases, and 11 bases stayed unmatched. The germline gives CDR1 MNHEY, CDR2 SVGAGI. The CDR3 is 15 amino acids.

The rearrangement uses TRBV19 and TRBJ2-1; possible D gene TRBD2, 5 bases. The ends were cut back, 5 bases at V and 3 bases at J, with 8 bases in the middle. This CDR3 is 13 amino acids long. The germline CDR1 and CDR2 sequences are LNHDA and SQIVND (reference sequence). The CDR3 DNA sequence: TGTGCCAGTAGTCCAGACTACTACAATGAGCAGTTCTTC. Encoded protein: CASSPDYYNEQFF.

V and J are TRBV6-1 and TRBJ1-6, with D perhaps TRBD1 (6 bases). Trimming left V 1 base short and J 7 bases short, with 14 bases between. Germline V gives CDR1 MNHNS, CDR2 SASEGT. CDR3 length equals 16 residues. The CDR3 here is CASSEGGQAANSPLHF. CDR3 nucleotides: TGTGCCAGCAGTGAAGGGGGGCAAGCAGCCAATTCACCCCTCCACTTT.

The J gene is TRBJ2-7, the V gene TRBV6-5; possible D gene TRBD2, 5 bases. Trimming took 4 bases from V and 8 from J, leaving 21 bases between them. Per the germline V gene, CDR1 is MNHEY and CDR2 is SVGAGI. This CDR3 region has 15 residues. CDR3 region: CASSSKIGLSQQQYF. CDR3 DNA: TGTGCCAGCAGTTCGAAGATCGGACTCTCTCAACAGCAGTACTTC.

The chain uses TRBV6-5 and TRBJ2-2, with 7 nucleotides matching TRBD2. This CDR3 comprises 15 residues. Germline lookup yields CDR1 MNHEY and CDR2 SVGAGI. Germline trimming cut 2 bases from V and 4 bases from J; bases unmatched to any gene: 4. The CDR3 bases are TGTGCCAGCAGTTACGGACTAGTGGGCACCGGGGAGCTGTTTTTT. Its protein is CASSYGLVGTGELFF.

V usage is TRBV30 and J usage is TRBJ1-3, with a tentative D call TRBD1 (5 bases). Per the germline V gene, CDR1 is GTSNPN and CDR2 is SVGIG (reference sequence). V dropped 2 bases and J dropped 4 bases, with 18 bases sitting between them. This CDR3 has 16 amino acids. The CDR3 spells CAWSSGANAGGNTIYF. The CDR3 DNA reads TGTGCCTGGAGTAGCGGGGCCAATGCAGGCGGAAACACCATATATTTT.

The V call is TRBV5-4, the J call TRBJ1-3; a weak D match, TRBD1 (5 bases). V shed 0 bases and J shed 0 bases, with 13 bases lying between them. CDR3 size: 17 residues. CDR1 and CDR2 from the germline V gene are SGHNT and YYREEE (reference sequence). In DNA, the CDR3 is TGTGCCAGCAGCTTGGGCAGGGATGGGATCTCTGGAAACACCATATATTTT. It encodes CASSLGRDGISGNTIYF.

The CDR3 DNA sequence: TGTGCCAGCAGCTTGAGGGGTTCGAGCACAGATACGCAGTATTTT. Residues: CASSLRGSSTDTQYF. The J gene is TRBJ2-3, the V gene TRBV5-4, with D tentatively TRBD1 (5 bases). The CDR3 covers 15 residues. Germline lookup yields CDR1 SGHNT and CDR2 YYREEE (reference sequence). V dropped 1 base and J dropped 0 bases, with 9 bases sitting between them.

The rearrangement joins TRBV30 to TRBJ1-1; no clear D gene. Germline V lookup: CDR1 GTSNPN, CDR2 SVGIG (reference sequence). V dropped 0 bases and J dropped 8 bases, with 13 bases sitting between them. This CDR3 is built from 13 residues. CDR3 DNA sequence: TGTGCCTGGAGTGTGGTTGCGGAGAGAGAAGCTTTCTTT. This encodes CAWSVVAEREAFF.

This chain connects TRBV5-1 to TRBJ2-2; possible D gene TRBD1, 6 bases. Trimming left V 0 bases short and J 5 bases short, with 11 bases between. From germline, CDR1 is SGHRS and CDR2 YFSETQ. CDR3 length: 15 amino acids. CDR3 coding DNA: TGCGCCAGCAGCTTGGGGGACACCAGGACCGGGGAGCTGTTTTTT. Translation: CASSLGDTRTGELFF.

CDR3 sequence: CASSSQGSSGNTIYF. The CDR3, as DNA: TGCGCCAGCAGCTCTCAGGGAAGCTCTGGAAACACCATATATTTT. The J gene is TRBJ1-3, the V gene TRBV5-1; D is possibly TRBD1 (5 bases). This CDR3 contains 15 residues. Germline loops: CDR1 SGHRS, CDR2 YFSETQ. The V gene lost 3 bases and the J gene lost 0 bases, with 10 bases spanning the gap.

The CDR3 region has the DNA TGTGCCAGCAGTGAATATAGCGGGACTGAAGCTTTCTTT. Amino acids: CASSEYSGTEAFF. The rearrangement uses TRBV25-1 and TRBJ1-1; no reliable D call. The CDR3 has 13 residues. The V and J ends lost 0 bases and 5 bases respectively, with 7 bases between them. CDR1 and CDR2 from the germline V gene are MGHDK and SYGVNS.